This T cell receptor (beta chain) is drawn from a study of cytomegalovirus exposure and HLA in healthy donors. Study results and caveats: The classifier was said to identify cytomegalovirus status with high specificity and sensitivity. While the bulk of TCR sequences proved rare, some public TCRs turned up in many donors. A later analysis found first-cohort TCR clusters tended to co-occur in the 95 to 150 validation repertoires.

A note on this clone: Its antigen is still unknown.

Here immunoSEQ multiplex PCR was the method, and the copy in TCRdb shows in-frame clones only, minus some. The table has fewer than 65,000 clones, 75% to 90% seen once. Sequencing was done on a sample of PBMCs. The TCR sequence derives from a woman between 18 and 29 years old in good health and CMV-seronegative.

Here the CDR3 reads CAWSMSLAGADTQYF. The CDR3 nucleotides read TGTGCCTGGAGTATGTCCTTAGCGGGGGCAGATACGCAGTATTTT. The rearrangement links TRBV30 to TRBJ2-3, with 9 bases lining up with TRBD2. J was trimmed by 4 bases and V by 2 bases; bases with no gene match: 7. From germline, CDR1 is GTSNPN and CDR2 SVGIG (reference sequence). This CDR3 contains 15 residues.